The TCR beta chain described here comes from a study of blood T cell repertoires in COVID-19. Study-level background: Collection of acute and convalescent COVID-19 samples took place in the United States, Italy and Spain. The analysed material was cDNA or gDNA that came from T cells, B-cell-depleted T cells, or PBMCs.

Germline-derived CDR1 and CDR2 are SGHRS and YFSETQ. V was clipped by 0 bases and J by 3 bases; unmatched bases: 1. CDR3 length: 14 amino acids. How the authors handled the data: Cell counts per sample came from amplifying reference gene primers. Libraries were prepared by immunoSEQ multiplex PCR; TCRdb keeps only in-frame clonotypes and omits some of them. V, J and clone size were drawn from that table, and D and trimming were deduced from the DNA. The data show 120,000 to 150,000 clones, 85% to 90% seen once. Worth noting for this clone: This CDR3 is also generated by other DNA sequences in the sample.

The rearrangement links TRBV5-1 to TRBJ1-2; 8 positions match TRBD1. This sequence was found in an elderly man with acute or convalescent COVID-19. What was sequenced was peripheral blood. In DNA form, the CDR3 reads TGCGCCAGCAGCTTGGCAGGGGGCGACTATGGCTACACCTTC. Translated, it gives CASSLAGGDYGYTF.